Listed here are 9 T cell receptor beta chains from one sample, sequenced in a study of multiple sclerosis patients with progressive multifocal leukoencephalopathy. This sample's time point: before natalizumab initiation. TCRdb keeps only in-frame clones here, not all; method: immunoSEQ multiplex PCR. The data hold under 40,000 clones, with 89% observed a single time. Material: PBMCs. The receptors shown here come from a human donor with multiple sclerosis.

This clone was observed a handful of times. The V call is TRBV27, the J call TRBJ1-1; perhaps TRBD1 as D (6 bases). This CDR3 is built from 13 residues. V lost 8 bases, J lost 10 bases, and 20 bases lay in between. Germline lookup yields CDR1 MNHEY and CDR2 SMNVEV (reference sequence). The CDR3 region is CASGRGARGGAFF. The DNA of the CDR3 is TGTGCCAGCGGGCGGGGGGCGAGGGGAGGAGCTTTCTTT.

The V call is TRBV4-1, the J call TRBJ1-2; the match to TRBD1 covers 10 bases. Germline CDR1 and CDR2: MGHRA and YSYEKL. The J segment lost 4 bases and the V segment lost 0 bases, leaving 2 bases of the junction unmatched. This CDR3 is built from 15 residues. The CDR3 protein is CASSQDRDRGYGYTF. CDR3 in DNA: TGCGCCAGCAGCCAAGATCGGGACAGGGGCTATGGCTACACCTTC.

This chain connects TRBV2 to TRBJ1-1; 9 bases line up with TRBD1. The germline V gene has CDR1 SNHLY and CDR2 FYNNEI. CDR3 length: 16 amino acids. V lost 6 bases, J lost 0 bases, and 8 bases stayed unmatched. CDR3 sequence (DNA): TGTGCCAGCAGCGGGACAGGGCTTCAAGTGAACACTGAAGCTTTCTTT. This codes for CASSGTGLQVNTEAFF.

This chain connects TRBV7-2 to TRBJ2-1; 10 bases align to TRBD2. The V segment lost 2 bases and the J segment 12 bases; nucleotides outside the gene matches: 10. This CDR3 contains 15 residues. Germline CDR1 and CDR2: SGHTA and FQGNSA. The CDR3: CASSLKEREGPMQFF. The CDR3 DNA follows: TGTGCCAGCAGCTTAAAGGAGCGGGAGGGCCCGATGCAGTTCTTC.

The V and J genes are TRBV27 and TRBJ1-5; TRBD1 is a possible D gene (5 bases). Between the trimmed V and J ends, which lost 6 bases and 0 bases, there was a span of 12 bases. From germline, CDR1 is MNHEY and CDR2 SMNVEV (reference sequence). The CDR3 extends over 15 amino acids. CDR3: CASRGTSYSNQPQHF. The CDR3 DNA sequence: TGTGCCAGCAGGGGGACTTCTTATAGCAATCAGCCCCAGCATTTT.

This clone was counted a few times. The chain recombines TRBV27 with TRBJ1-1; 7 nucleotides match TRBD1. The CDR3 extends over 14 amino acids. Germline lookup yields CDR1 MNHEY and CDR2 SMNVEV (reference sequence). J gave up 1 base and V 5 bases, and 4 bases lay outside the gene matches. The DNA of the CDR3 is TGTGCCAGCAGTCCGACAGGGACGAACACTGAAGCTTTCTTT. Translating gives CASSPTGTNTEAFF.

The rearrangement uses TRBV25-1 and TRBJ1-4; 9 nucleotides match TRBD1. The CDR3 is 13 amino acids. V was clipped by 4 bases and J by 11 bases; unmatched bases: 5. Germline CDR1 is MGHDK and CDR2 is SYGVNS. The CDR3 DNA reads as TGTGCCAGCAGTGGGGACAGGGTGGATAAACTGTTTTTT. It is translated as CASSGDRVDKLFF.

The chain carries TRBV6-5 and TRBJ1-4, with 8 bases fitting TRBD1. Germline V gene data show CDR1 as MNHEY and CDR2 as SVGAGI. After removal of 6 bases from V and 7 bases from J, the junction contained 4 bases not matched to a gene. The CDR3 is made up of 13 amino acids. The CDR3 loop is CASSRDRSEKLFF. The DNA of the CDR3 is TGTGCCAGCAGCCGGGACAGGAGTGAAAAACTGTTTTTT.

The rearrangement uses TRBV9 and TRBJ2-1, with 7 positions matching TRBD2. CDR3 length: 19 residues. Germline CDR1 reads SGDLS; CDR2 reads YYNGEE. J gave up 3 bases and V 0 bases, and 15 bases lay outside the gene matches. The CDR3 nucleotides read TGTGCCAGCAGCGTAGCGGGGACTACCACTTCCCTAAACTACAATGAGCAGTTCTTC. Amino acid sequence: CASSVAGTTTSLNYNEQFF. The full variable domain, completed using reference TRBV9 and TRBJ2-1, is DSGVTQTPKHLITATGQRVTLRCSPRSGDLSVYWYQQSLDQGLQFLIQYYNGEERAKGNILERFSAQQFPDLHSELNLSSLELGDSALYFCASSVAGTTTSLNYNEQFFGPGTRLTVL.